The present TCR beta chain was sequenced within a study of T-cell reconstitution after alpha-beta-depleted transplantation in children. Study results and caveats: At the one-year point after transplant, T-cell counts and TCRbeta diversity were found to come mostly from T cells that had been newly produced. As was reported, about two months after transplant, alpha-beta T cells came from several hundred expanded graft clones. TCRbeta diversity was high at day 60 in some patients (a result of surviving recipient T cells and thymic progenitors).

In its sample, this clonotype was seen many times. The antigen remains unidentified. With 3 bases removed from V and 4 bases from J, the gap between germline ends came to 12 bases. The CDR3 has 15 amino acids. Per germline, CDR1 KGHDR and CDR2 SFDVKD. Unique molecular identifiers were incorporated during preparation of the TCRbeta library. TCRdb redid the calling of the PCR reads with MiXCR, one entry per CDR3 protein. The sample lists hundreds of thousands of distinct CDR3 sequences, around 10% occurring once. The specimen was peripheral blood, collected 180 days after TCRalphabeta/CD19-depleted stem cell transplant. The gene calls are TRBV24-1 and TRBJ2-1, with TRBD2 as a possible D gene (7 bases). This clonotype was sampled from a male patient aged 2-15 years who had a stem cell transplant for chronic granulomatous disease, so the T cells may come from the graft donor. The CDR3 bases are TGTGCCACCAGTGATGCGGGGGCAGGGTACAATGAGCAGTTCTTC. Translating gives CATSDAGAGYNEQFF.